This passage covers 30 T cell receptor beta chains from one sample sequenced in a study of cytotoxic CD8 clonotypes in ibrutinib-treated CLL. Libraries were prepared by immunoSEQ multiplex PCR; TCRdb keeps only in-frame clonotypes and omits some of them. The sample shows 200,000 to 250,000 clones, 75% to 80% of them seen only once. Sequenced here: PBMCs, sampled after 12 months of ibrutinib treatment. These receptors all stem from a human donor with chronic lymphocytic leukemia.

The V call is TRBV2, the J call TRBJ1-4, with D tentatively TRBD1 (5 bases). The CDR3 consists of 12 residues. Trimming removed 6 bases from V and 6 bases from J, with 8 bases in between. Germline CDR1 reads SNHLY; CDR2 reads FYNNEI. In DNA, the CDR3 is TGTGCCAGCAGGGGGACGGATGAAAAACTGTTTTTT. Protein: CASRGTDEKLFF.

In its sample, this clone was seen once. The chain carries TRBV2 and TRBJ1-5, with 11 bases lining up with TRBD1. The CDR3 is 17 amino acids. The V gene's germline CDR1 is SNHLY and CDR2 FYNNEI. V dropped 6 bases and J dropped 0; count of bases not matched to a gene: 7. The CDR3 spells CASRPGTGGYSNQPQHF. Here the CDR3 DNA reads TGTGCCAGCAGACCCGGGACAGGGGGATATAGCAATCAGCCCCAGCATTTT.

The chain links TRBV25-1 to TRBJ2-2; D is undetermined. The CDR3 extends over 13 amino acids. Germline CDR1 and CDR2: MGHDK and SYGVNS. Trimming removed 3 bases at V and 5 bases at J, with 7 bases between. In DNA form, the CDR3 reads TGTGCCAGCAGTGAGATTCCTACCGGGGAGCTGTTTTTT. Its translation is CASSEIPTGELFF. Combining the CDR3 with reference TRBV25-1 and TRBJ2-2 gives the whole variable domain EADIYQTPRYLVIGTGKKITLECSQTMGHDKMYWYQQDPGMELHLIHYSYGVNSTEKGDLSSESTVSRIRTEHFPLTLESARPSHTSQYLCASSEIPTGELFFGEGSRLTVL.

The CDR3 DNA is TGTGCCAGCAGCTTGGGTGTCTGGGGCACAGATACGCAGTATTTT. Encoded protein: CASSLGVWGTDTQYF. The gene calls are TRBV5-5 and TRBJ2-3; no clear D gene. The V gene's germline CDR1 is SGHKS and CDR2 YYEKEE (reference sequence). The length of the CDR3 is 15 residues. Trimming cost V 0 bases and J 1 base, with 9 bases left between them. Full variable domain (missing parts from reference TRBV5-5 and TRBJ2-3): DAGVTQSPTHLIKTRGQQVTLRCSPISGHKSVSWYQQVLGQGPQFIFQYYEKEERGRGNFPDRFSARQFPNYSSELNVNALLLGDSALYLCASSLGVWGTDTQYFGPGTRLTVL.

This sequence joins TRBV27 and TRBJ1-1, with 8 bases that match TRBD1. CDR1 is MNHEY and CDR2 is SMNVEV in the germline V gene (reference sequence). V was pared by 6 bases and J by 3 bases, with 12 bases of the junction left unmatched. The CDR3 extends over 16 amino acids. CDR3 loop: CASRESGGLWHTEAFF. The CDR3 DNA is TGTGCCAGCAGGGAATCAGGGGGCTTGTGGCACACTGAAGCTTTCTTT.

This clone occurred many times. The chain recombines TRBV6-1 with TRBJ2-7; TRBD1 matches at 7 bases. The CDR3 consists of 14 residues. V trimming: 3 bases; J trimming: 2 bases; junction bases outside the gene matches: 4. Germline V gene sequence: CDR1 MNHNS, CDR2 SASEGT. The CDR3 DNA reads TGTGCCAGCAGTGACCCAGACAGGGCCTACGAGCAGTACTTC. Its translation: CASSDPDRAYEQYF.

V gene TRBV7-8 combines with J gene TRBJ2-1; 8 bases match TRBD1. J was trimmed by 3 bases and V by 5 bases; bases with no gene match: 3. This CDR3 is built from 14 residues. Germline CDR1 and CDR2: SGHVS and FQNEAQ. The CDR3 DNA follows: TGTGCCAGCAGCGCCGACAGGGGCTACAATGAGCAGTTCTTC. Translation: CASSADRGYNEQFF.

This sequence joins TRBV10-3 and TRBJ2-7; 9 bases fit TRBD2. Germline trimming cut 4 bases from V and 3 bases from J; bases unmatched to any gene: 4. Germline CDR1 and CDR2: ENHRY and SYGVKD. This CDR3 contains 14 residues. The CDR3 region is CAISVGLANYEQYF. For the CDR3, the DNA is TGTGCCATCAGTGTCGGACTAGCGAACTACGAGCAGTACTTC.

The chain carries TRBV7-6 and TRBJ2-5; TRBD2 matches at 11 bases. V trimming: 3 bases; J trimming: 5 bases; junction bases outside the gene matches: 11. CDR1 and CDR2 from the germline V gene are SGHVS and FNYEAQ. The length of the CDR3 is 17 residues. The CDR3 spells CASSFDGGLAGVETQYF. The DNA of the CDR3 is TGTGCCAGCAGCTTTGATGGCGGACTAGCGGGTGTCGAGACCCAGTACTTC.

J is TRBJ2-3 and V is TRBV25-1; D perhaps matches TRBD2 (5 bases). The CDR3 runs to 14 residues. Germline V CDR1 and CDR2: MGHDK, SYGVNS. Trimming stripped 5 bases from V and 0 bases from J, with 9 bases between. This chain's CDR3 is CASSRGGSTDTQYF. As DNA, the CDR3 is TGTGCCAGCAGTCGCGGCGGGAGCACAGATACGCAGTATTTT.

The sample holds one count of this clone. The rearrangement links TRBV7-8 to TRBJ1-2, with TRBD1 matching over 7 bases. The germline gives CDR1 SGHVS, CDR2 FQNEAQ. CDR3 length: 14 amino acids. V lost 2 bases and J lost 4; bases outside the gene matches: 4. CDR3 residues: CASSLSGGGYGYTF. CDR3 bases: TGTGCCAGCAGCTTATCAGGGGGGGGCTATGGCTACACCTTC.

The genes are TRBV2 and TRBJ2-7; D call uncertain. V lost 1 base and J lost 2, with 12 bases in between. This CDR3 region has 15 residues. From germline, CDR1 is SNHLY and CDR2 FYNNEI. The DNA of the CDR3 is TGTGCCAGCAGTGAAGGCAGACGAACCCCCTACGAGCAGTACTTC. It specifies CASSEGRRTPYEQYF.

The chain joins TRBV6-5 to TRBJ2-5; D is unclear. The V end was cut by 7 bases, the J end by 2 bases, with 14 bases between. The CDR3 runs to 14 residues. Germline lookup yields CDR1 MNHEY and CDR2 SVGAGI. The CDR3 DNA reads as TGTGCCAGCACGCCACCGGGCTCGCAAGAGACCCAGTACTTC. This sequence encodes CASTPPGSQETQYF.

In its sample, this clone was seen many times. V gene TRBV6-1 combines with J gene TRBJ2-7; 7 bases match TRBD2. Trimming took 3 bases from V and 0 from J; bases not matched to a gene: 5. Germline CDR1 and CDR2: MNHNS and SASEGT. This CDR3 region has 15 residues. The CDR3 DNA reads TGTGCCAGCAGTGACGGCGCGGGAGCCTCCTACGAGCAGTACTTC. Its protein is CASSDGAGASYEQYF.

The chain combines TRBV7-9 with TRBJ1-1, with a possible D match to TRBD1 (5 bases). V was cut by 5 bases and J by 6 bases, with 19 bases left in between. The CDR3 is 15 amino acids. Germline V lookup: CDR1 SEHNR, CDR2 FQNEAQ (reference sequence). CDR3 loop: CASSPQWGTGAEAFF. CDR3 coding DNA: TGTGCCAGCAGCCCCCAGTGGGGGACCGGAGCTGAAGCTTTCTTT.

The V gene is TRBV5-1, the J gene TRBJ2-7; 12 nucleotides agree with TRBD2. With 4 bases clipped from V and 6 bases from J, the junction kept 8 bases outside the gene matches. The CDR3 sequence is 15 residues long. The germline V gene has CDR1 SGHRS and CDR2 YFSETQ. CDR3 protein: CASSGRTSGTGEQYF. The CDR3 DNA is TGCGCCAGCAGCGGACGGACTAGCGGGACGGGCGAGCAGTACTTC.

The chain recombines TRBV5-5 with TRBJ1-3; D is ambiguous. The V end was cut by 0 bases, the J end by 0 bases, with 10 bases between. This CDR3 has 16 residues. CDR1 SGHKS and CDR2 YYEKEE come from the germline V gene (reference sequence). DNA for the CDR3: TGTGCCAGCAGCTTGGCCGAGTACACCTCTGGAAACACCATATATTTT. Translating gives CASSLAEYTSGNTIYF.

The CDR3 DNA reads TGTGCCAGCAGTTTGGGCGGAGGCTATGGCTACACCTTC. It translates to CASSLGGGYGYTF. The gene calls are TRBV6-5 and TRBJ1-2; D uncertain. V shed 4 bases and J shed 4 bases, with 10 bases lying between them. Germline CDR1 is MNHEY and CDR2 is SVGAGI. This CDR3 has 13 residues.

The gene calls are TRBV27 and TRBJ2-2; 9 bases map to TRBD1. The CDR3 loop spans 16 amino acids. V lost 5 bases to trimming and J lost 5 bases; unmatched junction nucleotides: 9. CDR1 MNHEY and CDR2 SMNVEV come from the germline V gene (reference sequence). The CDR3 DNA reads TGTGCCAGCAGTACAGAATCCGGGACAGGGACCGGGGAGCTGTTTTTT. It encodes CASSTESGTGTGELFF.

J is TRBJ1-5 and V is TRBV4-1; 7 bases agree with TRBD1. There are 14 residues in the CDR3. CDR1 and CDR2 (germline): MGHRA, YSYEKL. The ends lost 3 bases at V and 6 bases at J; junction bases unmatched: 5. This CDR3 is CASSQEGALQPQHF. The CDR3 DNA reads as TGCGCCAGCAGCCAGGAGGGGGCTCTTCAGCCCCAGCATTTT.

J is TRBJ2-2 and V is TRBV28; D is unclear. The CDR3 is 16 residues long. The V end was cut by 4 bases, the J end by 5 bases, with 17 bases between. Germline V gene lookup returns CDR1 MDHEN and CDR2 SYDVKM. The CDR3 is CASSSPLVRFTGELFF. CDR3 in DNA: TGTGCCAGCAGTTCCCCCTTAGTGAGATTTACCGGGGAGCTGTTTTTT.

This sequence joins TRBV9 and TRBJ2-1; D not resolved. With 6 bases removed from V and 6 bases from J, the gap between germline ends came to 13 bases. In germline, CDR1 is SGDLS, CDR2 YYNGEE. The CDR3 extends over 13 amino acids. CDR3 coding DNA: TGTGCCAGCAACCCAGGATTCGGCAATGAGCAGTTCTTC. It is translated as CASNPGFGNEQFF.

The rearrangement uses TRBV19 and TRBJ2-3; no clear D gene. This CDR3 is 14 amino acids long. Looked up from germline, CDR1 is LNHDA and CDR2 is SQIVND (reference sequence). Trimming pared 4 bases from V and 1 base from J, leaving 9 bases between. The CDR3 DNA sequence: TGTGCCAGTAGTACTATCCTTGGCACAGATACGCAGTATTTT. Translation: CASSTILGTDTQYF.

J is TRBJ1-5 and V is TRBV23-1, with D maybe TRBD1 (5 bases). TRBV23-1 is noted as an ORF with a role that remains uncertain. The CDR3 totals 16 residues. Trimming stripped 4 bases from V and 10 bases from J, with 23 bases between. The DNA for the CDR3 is TGCGCCAGCAGTCCCCTTCGAAGAAGACAGTCAGTACCCCAGCATTTT. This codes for CASSPLRRRQSVPQHF.

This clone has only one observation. CDR3 residues: CASTGDDSYNEQFF. In DNA, the CDR3 is TGTGCCAGTACAGGGGATGATAGCTACAATGAGCAGTTCTTC. V is TRBV18 and J is TRBJ2-1, with 7 bases matching TRBD1. Germline V CDR1 and CDR2: KGHSH, LQKENI. The CDR3 covers 14 residues. V lost 9 bases, J lost 3 bases, and 8 bases stayed unmatched.

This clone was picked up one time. The CDR3 coding sequence is TGCGCCAGCAGCTTCCGGGACAGCCTTTTTGGGGATACGCAGTATTTT. This encodes CASSFRDSLFGDTQYF. The chain couples TRBV5-1 to TRBJ2-3, with 7 bases aligning to TRBD1. The V gene's germline CDR1 is SGHRS and CDR2 YFSETQ. J lost 6 bases, V lost 2 bases, and 12 bases had no gene match. This CDR3 region has 16 residues.

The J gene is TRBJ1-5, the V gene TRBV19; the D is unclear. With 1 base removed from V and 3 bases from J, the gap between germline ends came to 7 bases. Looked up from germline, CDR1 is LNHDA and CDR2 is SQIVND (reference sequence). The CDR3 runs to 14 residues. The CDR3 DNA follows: TGTGCCAGTAGTATAGGGCAGGTCAATCAGCCCCAGCATTTT. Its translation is CASSIGQVNQPQHF.

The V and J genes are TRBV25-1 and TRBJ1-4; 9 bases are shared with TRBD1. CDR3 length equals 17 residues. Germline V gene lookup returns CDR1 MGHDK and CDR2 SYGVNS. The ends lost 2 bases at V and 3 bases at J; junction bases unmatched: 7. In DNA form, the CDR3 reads TGTGCCAGCAGTGAACGGGACAGGGTAAACTCTAATGAAAAACTGTTTTTT. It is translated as CASSERDRVNSNEKLFF.

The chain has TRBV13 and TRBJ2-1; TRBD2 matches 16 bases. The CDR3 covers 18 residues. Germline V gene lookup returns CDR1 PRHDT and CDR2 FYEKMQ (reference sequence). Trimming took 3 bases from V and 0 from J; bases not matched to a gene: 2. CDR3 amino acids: CASSLGLAGGSSYNEQFF. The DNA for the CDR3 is TGTGCCAGCAGCTTGGGACTAGCGGGAGGGAGCTCCTACAATGAGCAGTTCTTC.

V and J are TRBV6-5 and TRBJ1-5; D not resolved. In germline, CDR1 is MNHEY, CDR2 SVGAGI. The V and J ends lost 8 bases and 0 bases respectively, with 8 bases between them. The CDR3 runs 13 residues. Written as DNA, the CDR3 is TGTGCCAGCGGGGAGTATAGCAATCAGCCCCAGCATTTT. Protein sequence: CASGEYSNQPQHF.